A selection of T cell receptor beta chains follows, all from one sample in a study of identical twins. MiXCR was run by TCRdb on the 5' RACE reads, yielding one entry per CDR3 protein. Of under 900,000 distinct CDR3 sequences in the sample, about 18% are singletons; the top ten hold about an eighth. A further study also used this sample, focusing on T cells expressing NK-cell markers.

Source material: PBMCs. These receptors were collected from a woman aged 18-29 years in good health. Both conserved end residues are trimmed from each CDR3. The order of the fields is J gene, V gene, CDR3 protein.

TRBJ2-7 | TRBV5-1 | ASSSTDKSYEQY
TRBJ1-4 | TRBV2 | ASRIASRGSTNEKLF
TRBJ2-3 | TRBV5-1 | ASSLASSGGSADTQY
TRBJ1-6 | TRBV7-9 | ASSFYGQRAPLH
TRBJ2-7 | TRBV20-1 | SARNAESYEQY
TRBJ2-3 | TRBV4-3 | ASSLGDVADTQY
TRBJ1-1 | TRBV9 | ASSGTDHTEAF
TRBJ1-5 | TRBV19 | ASRDLQRGNQPQH
TRBJ2-3 | TRBV5-1 | ASSLGTGMATDTQY
TRBJ2-5 | TRBV5-6 | ASSGNLDPQETQY
TRBJ2-7 | TRBV6-2/TRBV6-3 | ASSYWRPGSYEQY
TRBJ2-3 | TRBV5-4 | ASSPLLGPDTQY
TRBJ2-7 | TRBV9 | ASSVEVAGNEQY
TRBJ2-3 | TRBV12-3/TRBV12-4 | ASSYGWRTDTQY
TRBJ1-5 | TRBV15 | ATSRDANAIRLDQPQH
TRBJ2-7 | TRBV10-3 | AISGGTGAPYEQY
TRBJ1-4 | TRBV6-1 | ASRGIDEKLF
TRBJ2-4 | TRBV29-1 | SVGTALAKNIQY
TRBJ1-2 | TRBV2 | ATEGQRASGYT
TRBJ2-1 | TRBV12-3/TRBV12-4 | AFSLRGTYGLAADNEQF
TRBJ2-1 | TRBV20-1 | SARDAGTSSSYNEQF
TRBJ2-3 | TRBV5-1 | ASSSGLAGAPDTQY
TRBJ1-1 | TRBV6-6 | ASTPQGRTEAF
TRBJ1-2 | TRBV12-3/TRBV12-4 | ASSYRGLNYGYT
TRBJ1-1 | TRBV7-3 | ASSVSGQLEAF
TRBJ2-1 | TRBV24-1 | ATSDLPAGRGEQF
TRBJ1-6 | TRBV7-9 | ASSLEEGSPLH
TRBJ2-5 | TRBV7-2 | ASSLVVWGPETQY
TRBJ2-1 | TRBV2 | ASSGATSSSYNEQF
TRBJ2-7 | TRBV11-2 | ASSLDFGPAYEQY
TRBJ1-4 | TRBV5-1 | ASSSGQWNEKLF
TRBJ2-7 | TRBV6-5 | ASSYSGLGVYEQY
TRBJ2-5 | TRBV10-3 | AIGPGMEGAQY
TRBJ2-1 | TRBV27 | ASSLWRARDNEQF
TRBJ2-1 | TRBV4-3 | ASSQTLDRALDEQF
TRBJ1-5 | TRBV6-1 | ASNFVSNQPQH
TRBJ2-7 | TRBV5-1 | ASRLGDRGEQY